This TCR beta chain originates from a study of T cells after yellow fever vaccination. Looking at the study overall: With SMART-Seq v4 Ultra Low Input, the fractions containing low cell numbers were prepared. Study-wide points: Weaker in magnitude, the secondary response showed a faster peak on day 5 versus 15. Once the booster was given, most primary-vaccination clones reappeared, at about 96% for CD4 and over 70% for CD8.

MiXCR, run by TCRdb on the 5' RACE reads, gives a single entry per CDR3 protein. The table records about 580,000 distinct CDR3 sequences, around 16% of them present only once. CDR3 length: 14 residues. Trimming cost V 5 bases and J 2 bases; bases outside gene matches: 4. Comments on this clonotype: Its target is not known.

Here the sequenced sample was PBMCs, taken 4 to 5 days after the first yellow fever vaccination. V and J are TRBV12-3 or TRBV12-4 and TRBJ2-3, with TRBD2 identical over 7 bases. This TCR came from a man aged 18 to 29 who received the YFV17D yellow fever vaccine. Here the CDR3 DNA reads TGTGCCAGCAGTGAACTAGCGAACACAGATACGCAGTATTTT. This gives the protein CASSELANTDTQYF.